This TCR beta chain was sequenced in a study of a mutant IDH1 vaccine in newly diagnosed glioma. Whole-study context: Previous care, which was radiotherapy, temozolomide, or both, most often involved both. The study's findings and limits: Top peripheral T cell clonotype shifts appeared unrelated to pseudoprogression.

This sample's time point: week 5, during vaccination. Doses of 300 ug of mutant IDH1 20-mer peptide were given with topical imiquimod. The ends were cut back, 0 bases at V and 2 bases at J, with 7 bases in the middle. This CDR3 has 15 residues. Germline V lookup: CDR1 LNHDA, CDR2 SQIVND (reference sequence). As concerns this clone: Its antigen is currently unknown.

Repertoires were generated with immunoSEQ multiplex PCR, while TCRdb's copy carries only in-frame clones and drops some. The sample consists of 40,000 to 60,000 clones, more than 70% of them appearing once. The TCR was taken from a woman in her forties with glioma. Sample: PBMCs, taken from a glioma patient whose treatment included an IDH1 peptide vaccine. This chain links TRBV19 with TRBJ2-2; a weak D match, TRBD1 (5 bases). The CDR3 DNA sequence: TGTGCCAGTAGTATAGAAACAGGAAACACCGGGGAGCTGTTTTTT. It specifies CASSIETGNTGELFF. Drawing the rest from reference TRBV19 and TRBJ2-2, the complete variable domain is DGGITQSPKYLFRKEGQNVTLSCEQNLNHDAMYWYRQDPGQGLRLIYYSQIVNDFQKGDIAEGYSVSREKKESFPLTVTSAQKNPTAFYLCASSIETGNTGELFFGEGSRLTVL.